These 10 T cell receptor beta chains were sequenced from one sample in a study of blood T cell repertoires in COVID-19. This table comes from immunoSEQ multiplex PCR, and its TCRdb copy is limited to in-frame clones, with some not included. This sample carries fewer than 250,000 clones, about 82% of them seen once, and the ten largest clones take 5.5% to 6.5%. The specimen sequenced was peripheral blood. These receptors all come from a woman aged 80 or over with COVID-19, enrolled during active disease.

This clone was observed a single time. V and J are TRBV5-4 and TRBJ2-7, with D perhaps TRBD1 (5 bases). This CDR3 comprises 16 residues. V lost 1 base, J lost 0 bases, and 14 bases lay in between. Per the germline V gene, CDR1 is SGHNT and CDR2 is YYREEE (reference sequence). In DNA, the CDR3 is TGTGCCAGCAGCTTGTCAGGGCGGAGTAACTCCTACGAGCAGTACGTC. Its translation: CASSLSGRSNSYEQYV.

The chain combines TRBV7-9 with TRBJ1-2; tentative D call: TRBD1 (5 bases). The V end lost 4 bases, the J end lost 2 bases, and 11 bases lay between the germline ends. Germline V lookup: CDR1 SEHNR, CDR2 FQNEAQ (reference sequence). The CDR3 is made up of 14 amino acids. The CDR3 region has the DNA TGTGCCAGCAGCTCCGACCCAGGGAACTATGGCTACACCTTC. It codes for CASSSDPGNYGYTF.

CDR3 nucleotides: TGTGCCAGCAGCCAAGTTCCAGGGGCACTCACAGATACGCAGTATTTT. This encodes CASSQVPGALTDTQYF. The genes are TRBV3-1 (or the pseudogene TRBV3-2) and TRBJ2-3, with D perhaps matching TRBD1 (6 bases). Germline loops: CDR1 LGHDT, CDR2 YNNKEL (reference sequence). Trimming took 1 base from V and 2 from J, leaving 13 bases between them. The CDR3 is 16 amino acids.

The chain couples TRBV7-2 to TRBJ2-5; TRBD2 matches at 7 bases. V was pared by 2 bases and J by 0 bases, with 12 bases of the junction left unmatched. Germline V gene lookup returns CDR1 SGHTA and CDR2 FQGNSA. The CDR3 runs to 18 residues. In DNA form, the CDR3 reads TGTGCCAGCAGCTTACAGCGTCTAGCGGCCGAAAACCAAGAGACCCAGTACTTC. Its protein is CASSLQRLAAENQETQYF.

The chain has TRBV6-1 and TRBJ1-1; D is ambiguous. Trimming removed 2 bases from V and 8 bases from J, with 6 bases in between. The CDR3 loop spans 11 amino acids. The germline V gene encodes CDR1 MNHNS and CDR2 SASEGT. The CDR3 nucleotides read TGTGCCAGCAGTGAAAGAGGGGAAGCTTTCTTT. Amino acids: CASSERGEAFF.

V gene TRBV5-8 combines with J gene TRBJ1-2; 8 nucleotides agree with TRBD1. The CDR3 has 14 amino acids. V shed 4 bases and J 4 bases; nucleotides not matched to a gene: 6. Germline V gene data show CDR1 as SGHTS and CDR2 as YDEGEE. DNA for the CDR3: TGTGCCAGCAGCCCGCAGGGGGCCCTCTATGGCTACACCTTC. The encoded protein is CASSPQGALYGYTF.

On this clone itself: Compared with germline, one end of the junction differs, possibly owing to a read error. The gene calls are TRBV6-5 and TRBJ1-2; TRBD1 might be the D (6 bases). Germline V gene data show CDR1 as MNHEY and CDR2 as SVGAGI. This CDR3 has 12 residues. In nucleotides, the CDR3 is TGTGCCAGCAGTTACCGGACAGATCCACCATCCTTC. It encodes CASSYRTDPPSF.

The chain employs TRBV5-1 and TRBJ1-1; 10 bases align to TRBD1. V was clipped by 0 bases and J by 3 bases; unmatched bases: 17. This CDR3 comprises 20 residues. CDR1 SGHRS and CDR2 YFSETQ come from the germline V gene. The CDR3, as DNA: TGCGCCAGCAGCTTGGAAGGACAGGGGGTGTATTTGGGTCGGGACACTGAAGCTTTCTTT. This codes for CASSLEGQGVYLGRDTEAFF.

As DNA, the CDR3 is TGTGCCAGCAGTGAACAGGGGGCCGGAAACACCATATATTTT. It is translated as CASSEQGAGNTIYF. V and J are TRBV6-1 and TRBJ1-3; TRBD1 aligns across 8 bases. Germline V CDR1 and CDR2: MNHNS, SASEGT. Unmatched junction bases numbered 1, after V lost 2 bases and J lost 4 bases. The CDR3 runs 14 residues.

The rearrangement links TRBV28 to TRBJ1-2, with D perhaps matching TRBD1 (6 bases). Germline V CDR1 and CDR2: MDHEN, SYDVKM. This CDR3 contains 14 residues. The V and J ends lost 2 bases and 2 bases respectively, with 9 bases between them. The CDR3 nucleotides are TGTGCCAGCAGTTTAGGGACAAAAAACTATGGCTACACCTTC. Its translation: CASSLGTKNYGYTF.